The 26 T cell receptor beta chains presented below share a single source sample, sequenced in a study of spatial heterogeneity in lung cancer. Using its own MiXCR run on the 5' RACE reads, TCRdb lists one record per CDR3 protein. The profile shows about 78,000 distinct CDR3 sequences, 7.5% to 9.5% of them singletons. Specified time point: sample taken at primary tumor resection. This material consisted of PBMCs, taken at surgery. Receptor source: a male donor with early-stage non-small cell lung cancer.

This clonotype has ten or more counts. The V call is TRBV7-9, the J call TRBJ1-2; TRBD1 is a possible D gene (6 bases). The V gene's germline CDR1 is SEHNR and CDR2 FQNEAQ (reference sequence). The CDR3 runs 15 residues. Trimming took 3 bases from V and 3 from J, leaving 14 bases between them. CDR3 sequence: CASSFPQGGYYGYTF. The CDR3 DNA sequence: TGTGCCAGCAGCTTTCCACAGGGTGGCTACTATGGCTACACCTTC.

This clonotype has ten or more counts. CDR3 in amino acids: CASSDSGELFF. The DNA of the CDR3 is TGTGCCAGCAGTGACTCCGGGGAGCTGTTTTTT. The chain combines TRBV2 with TRBJ2-2, with D uncertain. V lost 3 bases, J lost 6 bases, and 2 bases lay in between. The CDR3 loop spans 11 amino acids. The germline V gene has CDR1 SNHLY and CDR2 FYNNEI.

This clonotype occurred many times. The CDR3 region has the DNA TGCGCCAGCAGCCAAGATATAGGACAGCGGGAGGACCCCTACGAGCAGTACTTC. This encodes CASSQDIGQREDPYEQYF. The chain recombines TRBV4-3 with TRBJ2-7; 9 bases fit TRBD2. This CDR3 region has 18 residues. Germline V gene lookup returns CDR1 LGHNA and CDR2 YSLEER. After removal of 0 bases from V and 2 bases from J, the junction contained 11 bases not matched to a gene.

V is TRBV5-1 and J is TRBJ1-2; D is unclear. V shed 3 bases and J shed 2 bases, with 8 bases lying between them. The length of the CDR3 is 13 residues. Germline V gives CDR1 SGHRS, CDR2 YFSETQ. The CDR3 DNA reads TGCGCCAGCAGCTCTCACACCAACTATGGCTACACCTTC. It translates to CASSSHTNYGYTF. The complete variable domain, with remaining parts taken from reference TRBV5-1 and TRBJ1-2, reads KAGVTQTPRYLIKTRGQQVTLSCSPISGHRSVSWYQQTPGQGLQFLFEYFSETQRNKGNFPGRFSGRQFSNSRSEMNVSTLELGDSALYLCASSSHTNYGYTFGSGTRLTVV.

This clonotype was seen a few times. In nucleotides, the CDR3 is TGTGCCAGCAGCCAAGATGATGGGAGGGCCGTGCGCACAGATACGCAGTATTTT. It codes for CASSQDDGRAVRTDTQYF. The chain couples TRBV4-2 to TRBJ2-3, with TRBD2 matching over 7 bases. The germline V gene has CDR1 LGHNA and CDR2 YNFKEQ. V lost 0 bases, J lost 1 base, and 10 bases stayed unmatched. The CDR3 length is 18 residues.

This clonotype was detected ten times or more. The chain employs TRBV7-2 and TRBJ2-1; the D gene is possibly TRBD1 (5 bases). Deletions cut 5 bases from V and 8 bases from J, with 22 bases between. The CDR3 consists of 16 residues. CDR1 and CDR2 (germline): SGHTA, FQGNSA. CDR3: CASSPGPRIDEDEQFF. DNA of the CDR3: TGTGCCAGCAGCCCAGGGCCTCGGATCGACGAGGATGAGCAGTTCTTC.

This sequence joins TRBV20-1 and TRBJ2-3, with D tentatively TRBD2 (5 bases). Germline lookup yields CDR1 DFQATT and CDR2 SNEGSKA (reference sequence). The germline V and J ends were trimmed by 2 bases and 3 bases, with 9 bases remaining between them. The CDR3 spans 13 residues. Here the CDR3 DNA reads TGCAGTGCTAGAATGGGAGCGACAGATACGCAGTATTTT. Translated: CSARMGATDTQYF.

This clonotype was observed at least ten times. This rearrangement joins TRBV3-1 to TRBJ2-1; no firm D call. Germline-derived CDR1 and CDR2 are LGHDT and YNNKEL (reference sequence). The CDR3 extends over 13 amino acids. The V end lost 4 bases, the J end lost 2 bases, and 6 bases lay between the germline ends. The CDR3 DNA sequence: TGTGCCAGCAGCCCAGCTACCTACAATGAGCAGTTCTTC. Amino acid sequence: CASSPATYNEQFF.

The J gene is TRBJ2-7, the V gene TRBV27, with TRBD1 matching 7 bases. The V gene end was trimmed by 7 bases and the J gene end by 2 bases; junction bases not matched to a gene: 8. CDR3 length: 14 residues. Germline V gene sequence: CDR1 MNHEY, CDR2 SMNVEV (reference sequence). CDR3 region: CASKVGGGTYEQYF. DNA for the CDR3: TGTGCCAGCAAGGTAGGGGGCGGAACCTACGAGCAGTACTTC.

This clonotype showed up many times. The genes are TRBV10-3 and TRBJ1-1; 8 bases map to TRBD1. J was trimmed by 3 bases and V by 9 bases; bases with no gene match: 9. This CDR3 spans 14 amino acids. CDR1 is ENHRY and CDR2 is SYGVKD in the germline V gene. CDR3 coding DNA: TGTGCCATAAGCGCAGGGGGCCCATACACTGAAGCTTTCTTT. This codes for CAISAGGPYTEAFF.

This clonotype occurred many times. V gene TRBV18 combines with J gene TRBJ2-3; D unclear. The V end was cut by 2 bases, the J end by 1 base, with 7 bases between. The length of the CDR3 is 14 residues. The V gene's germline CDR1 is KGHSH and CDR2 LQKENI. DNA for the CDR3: TGTGCCAGCTCACCATTGGCCCGCACAGATACGCAGTATTTT. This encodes CASSPLARTDTQYF.

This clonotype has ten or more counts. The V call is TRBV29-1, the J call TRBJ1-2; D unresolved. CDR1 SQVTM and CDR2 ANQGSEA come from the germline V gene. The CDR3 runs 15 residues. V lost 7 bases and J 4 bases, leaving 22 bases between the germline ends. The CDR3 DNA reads TGCAGCGCCTTCCCTTCCAGACAACCCTCCTATGGCTACACCTTC. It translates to CSAFPSRQPSYGYTF.

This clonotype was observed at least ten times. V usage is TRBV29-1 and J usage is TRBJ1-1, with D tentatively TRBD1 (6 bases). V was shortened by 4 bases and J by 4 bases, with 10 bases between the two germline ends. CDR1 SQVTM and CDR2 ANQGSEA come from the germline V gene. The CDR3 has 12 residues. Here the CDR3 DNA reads TGCAGCGTTGTACAGGGTATCACTGAAGCTTTCTTT. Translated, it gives CSVVQGITEAFF. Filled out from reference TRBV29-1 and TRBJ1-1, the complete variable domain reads SAVISQKPSRDICQRGTSLTIQCQVDSQVTMMFWYRQQPGQSLTLIATANQGSEATYESGFVIDKFPISRPNLTFSTLTVSNMSPEDSSIYLCSVVQGITEAFFGQGTRLTVV.

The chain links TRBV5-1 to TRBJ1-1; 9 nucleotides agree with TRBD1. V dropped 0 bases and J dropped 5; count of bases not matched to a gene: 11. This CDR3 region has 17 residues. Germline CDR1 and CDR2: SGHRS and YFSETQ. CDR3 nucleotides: TGCGCCAGCAGCTTGGGCACAGGGGGCTGGAGAGGTACTGAAGCTTTCTTT. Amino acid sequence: CASSLGTGGWRGTEAFF.

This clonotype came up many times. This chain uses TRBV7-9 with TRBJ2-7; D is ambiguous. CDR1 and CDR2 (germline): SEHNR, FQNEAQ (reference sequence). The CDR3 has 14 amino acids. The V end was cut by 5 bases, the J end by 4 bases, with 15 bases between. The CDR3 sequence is CASSTPTQEYEQYF. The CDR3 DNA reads TGTGCCAGCAGCACCCCGACCCAGGAATACGAGCAGTACTTC.

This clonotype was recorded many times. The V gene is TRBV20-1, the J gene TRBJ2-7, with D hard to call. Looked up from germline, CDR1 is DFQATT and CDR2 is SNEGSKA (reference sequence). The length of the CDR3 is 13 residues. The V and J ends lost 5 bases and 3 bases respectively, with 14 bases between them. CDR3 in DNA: TGCAGTGCTCCCCGCCAGAGGAGCTACGAGCAGTACTTC. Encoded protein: CSAPRQRSYEQYF.

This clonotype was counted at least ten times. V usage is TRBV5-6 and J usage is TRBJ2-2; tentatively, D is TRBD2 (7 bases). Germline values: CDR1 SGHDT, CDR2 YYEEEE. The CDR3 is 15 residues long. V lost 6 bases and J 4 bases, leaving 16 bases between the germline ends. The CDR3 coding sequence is TGTGCCAGCATCCTGGGGGGGCCCTCCACCGGGGAGCTGTTTTTT. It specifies CASILGGPSTGELFF.

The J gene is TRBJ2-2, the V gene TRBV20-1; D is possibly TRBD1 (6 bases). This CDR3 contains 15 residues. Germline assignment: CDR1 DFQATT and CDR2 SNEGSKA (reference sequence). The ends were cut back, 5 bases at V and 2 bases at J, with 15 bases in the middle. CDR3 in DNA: TGCAGTGCTGCCGACAGGCGACATAACACCGGGGAGCTGTTTTTT. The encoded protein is CSAADRRHNTGELFF.

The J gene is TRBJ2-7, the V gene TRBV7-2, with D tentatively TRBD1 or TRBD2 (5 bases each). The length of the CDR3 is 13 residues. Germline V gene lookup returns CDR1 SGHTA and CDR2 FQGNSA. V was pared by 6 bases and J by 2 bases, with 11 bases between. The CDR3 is CASRGDGPYEQYF. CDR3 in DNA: TGTGCCAGCAGGGGGGACGGCCCCTACGAGCAGTACTTC.

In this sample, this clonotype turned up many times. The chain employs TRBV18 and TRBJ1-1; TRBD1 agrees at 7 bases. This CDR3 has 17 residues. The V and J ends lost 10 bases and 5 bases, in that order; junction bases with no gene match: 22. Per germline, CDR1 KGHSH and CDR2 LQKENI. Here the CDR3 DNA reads TGTGCCACTCACGATAAGGGGGCGTCCGCATTAAGTACTGAAGCTTTCTTT. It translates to CATHDKGASALSTEAFF. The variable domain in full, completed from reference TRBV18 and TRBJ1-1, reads NAGVMQNPRHLVRRRGQEARLRCSPMKGHSHVYWYRQLPEEGLKFMVYLQKENIIDESGMPKERFSAEFPKEGPSILRIQQVVRGDSAAYFCATHDKGASALSTEAFFGQGTRLTVV.

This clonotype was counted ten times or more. CDR3 bases: TGCGCCAGCAGTGAGACGGTAGGGGAGACCCAGTACTTC. Translated, it gives CASSETVGETQYF. The V call is TRBV10-1, the J call TRBJ2-5; no reliable D call. Germline CDR1 WNHNN, CDR2 SYGVQD (reference sequence). This CDR3 comprises 13 residues. The V end lost 2 bases, the J end lost 5 bases, and 9 bases lay between the germline ends.

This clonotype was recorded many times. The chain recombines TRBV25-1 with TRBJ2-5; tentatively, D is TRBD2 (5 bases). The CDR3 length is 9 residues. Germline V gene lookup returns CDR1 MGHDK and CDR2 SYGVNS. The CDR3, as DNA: TGTGCTGCGGGAGAGACCCAGTACTTC. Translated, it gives CAAGETQYF.

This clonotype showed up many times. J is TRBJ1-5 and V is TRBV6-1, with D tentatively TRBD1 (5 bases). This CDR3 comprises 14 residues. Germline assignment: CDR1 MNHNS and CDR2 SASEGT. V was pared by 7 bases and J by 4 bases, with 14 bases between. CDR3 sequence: CASKLWDPNQPQHF. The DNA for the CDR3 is TGTGCCAGCAAGTTGTGGGACCCTAATCAGCCCCAGCATTTT.

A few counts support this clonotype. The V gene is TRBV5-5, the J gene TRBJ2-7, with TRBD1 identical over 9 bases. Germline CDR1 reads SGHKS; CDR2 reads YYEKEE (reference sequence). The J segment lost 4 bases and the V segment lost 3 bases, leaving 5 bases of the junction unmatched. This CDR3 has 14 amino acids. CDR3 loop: CASSWTGTGYEQYF. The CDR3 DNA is TGTGCCAGCAGCTGGACCGGGACAGGGTACGAGCAGTACTTC.

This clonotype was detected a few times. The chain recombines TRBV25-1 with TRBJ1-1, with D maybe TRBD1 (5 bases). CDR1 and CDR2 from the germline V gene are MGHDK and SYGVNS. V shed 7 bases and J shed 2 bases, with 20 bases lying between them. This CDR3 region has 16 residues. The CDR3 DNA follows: TGTGCCAGCATTCCAACGGGACTCTCGGAAAACACTGAAGCTTTCTTT. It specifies CASIPTGLSENTEAFF.

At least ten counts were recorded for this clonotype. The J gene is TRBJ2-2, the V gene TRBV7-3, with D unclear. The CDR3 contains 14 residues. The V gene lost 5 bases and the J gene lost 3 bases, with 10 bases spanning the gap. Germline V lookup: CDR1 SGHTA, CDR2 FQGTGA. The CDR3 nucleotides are TGTGCCAGCAGCCCGCCGGGCTACACCGGGGAGCTGTTTTTT. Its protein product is CASSPPGYTGELFF.